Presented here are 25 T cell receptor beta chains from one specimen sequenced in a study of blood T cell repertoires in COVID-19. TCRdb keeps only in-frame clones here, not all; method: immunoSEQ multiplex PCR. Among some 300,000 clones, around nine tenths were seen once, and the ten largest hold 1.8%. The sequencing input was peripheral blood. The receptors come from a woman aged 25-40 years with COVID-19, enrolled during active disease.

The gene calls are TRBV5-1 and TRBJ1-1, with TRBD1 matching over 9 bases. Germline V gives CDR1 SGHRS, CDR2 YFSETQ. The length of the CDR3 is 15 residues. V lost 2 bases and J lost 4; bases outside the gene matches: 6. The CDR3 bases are TGCGCCAGCAGCTTTGATGGACAGGGGACCACTGAAGCTTTCTTT. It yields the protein CASSFDGQGTTEAFF.

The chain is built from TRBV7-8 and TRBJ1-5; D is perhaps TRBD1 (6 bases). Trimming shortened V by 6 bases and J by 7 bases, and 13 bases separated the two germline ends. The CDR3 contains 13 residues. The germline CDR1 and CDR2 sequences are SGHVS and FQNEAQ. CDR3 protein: CASSKFQGQPQHF. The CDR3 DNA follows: TGTGCCAGCAGTAAATTTCAGGGGCAGCCCCAGCATTTT.

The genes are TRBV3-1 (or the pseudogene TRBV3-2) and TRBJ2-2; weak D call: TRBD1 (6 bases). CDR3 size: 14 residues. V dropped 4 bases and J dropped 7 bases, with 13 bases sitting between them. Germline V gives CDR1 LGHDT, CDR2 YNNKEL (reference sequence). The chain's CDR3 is CASSRMGAGGELFF. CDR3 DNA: TGTGCCAGCAGCCGGATGGGGGCCGGCGGGGAGCTGTTTTTT.

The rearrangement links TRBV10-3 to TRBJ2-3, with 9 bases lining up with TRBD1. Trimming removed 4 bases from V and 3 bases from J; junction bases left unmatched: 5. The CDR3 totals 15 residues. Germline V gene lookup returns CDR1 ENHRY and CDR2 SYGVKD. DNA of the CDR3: TGTGCCATCAGTGCCCCGGGACAGGGTACAGATACGCAGTATTTT. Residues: CAISAPGQGTDTQYF.

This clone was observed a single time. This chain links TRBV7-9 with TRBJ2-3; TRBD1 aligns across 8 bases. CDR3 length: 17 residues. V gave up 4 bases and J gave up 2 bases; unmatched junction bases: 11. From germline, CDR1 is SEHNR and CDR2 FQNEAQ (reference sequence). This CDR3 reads CASSSQTGGRHTDTQYF. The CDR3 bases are TGTGCCAGCAGCTCCCAAACAGGGGGTCGGCACACAGATACGCAGTATTTT.

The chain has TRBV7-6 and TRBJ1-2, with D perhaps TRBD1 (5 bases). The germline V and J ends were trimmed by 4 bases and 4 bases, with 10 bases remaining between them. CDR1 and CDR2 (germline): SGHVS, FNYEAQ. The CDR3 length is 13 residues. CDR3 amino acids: CASSSGTTYGYTF. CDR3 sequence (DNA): TGTGCCAGCAGCTCCGGGACTACCTATGGCTACACCTTC.

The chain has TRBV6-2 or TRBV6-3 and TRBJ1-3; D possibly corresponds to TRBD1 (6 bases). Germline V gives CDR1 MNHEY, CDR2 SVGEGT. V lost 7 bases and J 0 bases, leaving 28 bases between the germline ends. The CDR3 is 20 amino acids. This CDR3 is CASTPFGQSRLRDSGNTIYF. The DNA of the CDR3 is TGTGCCAGCACCCCTTTCGGACAGTCCAGACTACGGGACTCTGGAAACACCATATATTTT.

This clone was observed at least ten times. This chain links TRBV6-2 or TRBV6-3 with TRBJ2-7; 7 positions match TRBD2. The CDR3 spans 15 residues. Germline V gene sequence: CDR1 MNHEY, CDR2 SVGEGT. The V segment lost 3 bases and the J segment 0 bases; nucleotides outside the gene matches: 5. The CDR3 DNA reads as TGTGCCAGCAGTTATCTAAGCGGGGCCTCCTACGAGCAGTACTTC. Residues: CASSYLSGASYEQYF.

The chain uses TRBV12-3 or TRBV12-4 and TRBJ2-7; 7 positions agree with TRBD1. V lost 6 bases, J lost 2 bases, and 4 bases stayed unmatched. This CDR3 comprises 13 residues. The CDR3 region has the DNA TGTGCCAGCAGACAGACAGGGCCCTACGAGCAGTACTTC. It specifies CASRQTGPYEQYF.

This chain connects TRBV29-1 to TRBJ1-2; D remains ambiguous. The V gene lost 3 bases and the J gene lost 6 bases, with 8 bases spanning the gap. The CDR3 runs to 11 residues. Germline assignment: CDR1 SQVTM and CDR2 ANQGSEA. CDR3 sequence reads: CSVDGRDGYTF. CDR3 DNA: TGCAGCGTTGATGGGAGGGATGGCTACACCTTC. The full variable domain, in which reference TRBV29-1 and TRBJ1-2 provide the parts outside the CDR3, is SAVISQKPSRDICQRGTSLTIQCQVDSQVTMMFWYRQQPGQSLTLIATANQGSEATYESGFVIDKFPISRPNLTFSTLTVSNMSPEDSSIYLCSVDGRDGYTFGSGTRLTVV.

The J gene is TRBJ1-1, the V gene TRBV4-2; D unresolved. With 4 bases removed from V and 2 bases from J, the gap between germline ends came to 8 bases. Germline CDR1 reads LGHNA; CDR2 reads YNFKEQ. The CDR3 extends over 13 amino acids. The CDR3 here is CASSRELNTEAFF. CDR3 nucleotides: TGTGCCAGCAGCCGAGAGTTAAACACTGAAGCTTTCTTT.

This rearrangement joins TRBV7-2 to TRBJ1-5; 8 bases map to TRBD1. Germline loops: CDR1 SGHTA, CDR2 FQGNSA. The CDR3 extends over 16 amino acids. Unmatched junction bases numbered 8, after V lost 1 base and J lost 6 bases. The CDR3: CASSLGAGGVGQPQHF. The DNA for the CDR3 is TGTGCCAGCAGCTTAGGGGCAGGGGGCGTCGGTCAGCCCCAGCATTTT.

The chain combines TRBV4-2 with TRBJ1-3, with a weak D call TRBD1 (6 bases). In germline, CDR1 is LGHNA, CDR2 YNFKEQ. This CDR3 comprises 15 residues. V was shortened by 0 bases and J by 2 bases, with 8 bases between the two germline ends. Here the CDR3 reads CASSQDHRAGNTIYF. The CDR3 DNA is TGTGCCAGCAGCCAAGATCACAGGGCTGGAAACACCATATATTTT.

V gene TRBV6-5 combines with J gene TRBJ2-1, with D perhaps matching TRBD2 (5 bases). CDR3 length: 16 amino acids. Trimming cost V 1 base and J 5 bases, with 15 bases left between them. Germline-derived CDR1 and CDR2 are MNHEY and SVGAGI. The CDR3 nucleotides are TGTGCCAGCAGTTACTTAGGCACTCTGGGAGACAATGAGCAGTTCTTC. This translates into CASSYLGTLGDNEQFF.

CDR3 sequence reads: CASSRALVYGYTF. CDR3 nucleotides: TGTGCCAGCAGCCGGGCCTTGGTTTATGGCTACACCTTC. The chain employs TRBV3-1 (or the pseudogene TRBV3-2) and TRBJ1-2, with unresolved D. CDR3 length equals 13 residues. CDR1 LGHDT and CDR2 YNNKEL come from the germline V gene (reference sequence). Trimming cost V 4 bases and J 5 bases, with 11 bases left between them.

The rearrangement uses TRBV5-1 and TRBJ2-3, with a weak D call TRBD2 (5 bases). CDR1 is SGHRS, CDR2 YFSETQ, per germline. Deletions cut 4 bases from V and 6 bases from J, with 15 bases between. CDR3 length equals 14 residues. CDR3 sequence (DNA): TGCGCCAGCAGCCCATACCCCCCGGGGGATACGCAGTATTTT. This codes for CASSPYPPGDTQYF.

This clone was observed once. DNA of the CDR3: TGTGCCAGCAGTGACTCTCTAGCGGGGAACAATGAGCAGTTCTTC. Protein product: CASSDSLAGNNEQFF. The chain uses TRBV6-4 and TRBJ2-1; 9 nucleotides align to TRBD2. From germline, CDR1 is MRHNA and CDR2 SNTAGT. The V gene end was trimmed by 0 bases and the J gene end by 5 bases; junction bases not matched to a gene: 2. The CDR3 covers 15 residues.

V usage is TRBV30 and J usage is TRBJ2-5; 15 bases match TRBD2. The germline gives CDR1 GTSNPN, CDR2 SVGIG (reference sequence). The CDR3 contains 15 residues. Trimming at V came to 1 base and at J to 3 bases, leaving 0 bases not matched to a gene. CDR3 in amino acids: CAWSGTSGGEETQYF. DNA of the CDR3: TGTGCCTGGAGTGGGACTAGCGGGGGGGAAGAGACCCAGTACTTC.

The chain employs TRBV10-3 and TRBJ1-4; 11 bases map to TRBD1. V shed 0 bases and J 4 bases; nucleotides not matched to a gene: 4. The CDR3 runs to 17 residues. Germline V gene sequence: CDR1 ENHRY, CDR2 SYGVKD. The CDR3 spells CAISESQGTGGNEKLFF. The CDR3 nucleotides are TGTGCCATCAGTGAGTCGCAAGGGACAGGGGGTAATGAAAAACTGTTTTTT.

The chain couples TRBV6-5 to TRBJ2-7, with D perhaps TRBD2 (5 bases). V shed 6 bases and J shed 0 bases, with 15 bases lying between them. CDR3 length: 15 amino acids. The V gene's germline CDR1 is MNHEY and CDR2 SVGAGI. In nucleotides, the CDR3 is TGTGCCAGCAGGAAGAGTAGGGAGAGCTCCTACGAGCAGTACTTC. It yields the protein CASRKSRESSYEQYF.

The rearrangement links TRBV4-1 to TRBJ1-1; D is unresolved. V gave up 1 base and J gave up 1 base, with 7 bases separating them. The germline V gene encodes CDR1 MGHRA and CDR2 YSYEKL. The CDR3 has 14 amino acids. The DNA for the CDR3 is TGCGCCAGCAGCCAAGTTTTTCGGAACACTGAAGCTTTCTTT. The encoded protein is CASSQVFRNTEAFF.

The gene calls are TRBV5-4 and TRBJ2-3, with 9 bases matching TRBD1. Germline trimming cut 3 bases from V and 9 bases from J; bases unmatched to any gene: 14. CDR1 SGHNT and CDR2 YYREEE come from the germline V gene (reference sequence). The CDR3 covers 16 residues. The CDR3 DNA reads TGTGCCAGCAGCTCCCCGGCGGGACAGGGCCGCTGGACGCAGTATTTT. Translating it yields CASSSPAGQGRWTQYF.

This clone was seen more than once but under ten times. The chain's CDR3 is CASSIGLAIGGELFF. CDR3 DNA sequence: TGTGCCAGTAGTATAGGACTAGCGATCGGCGGGGAGCTGTTTTTT. The chain has TRBV19 and TRBJ2-2; 8 bases align to TRBD2. Unmatched junction bases numbered 5, after V lost 1 base and J lost 7 bases. CDR1 is LNHDA and CDR2 is SQIVND in the germline V gene (reference sequence). The CDR3 is made up of 15 amino acids.

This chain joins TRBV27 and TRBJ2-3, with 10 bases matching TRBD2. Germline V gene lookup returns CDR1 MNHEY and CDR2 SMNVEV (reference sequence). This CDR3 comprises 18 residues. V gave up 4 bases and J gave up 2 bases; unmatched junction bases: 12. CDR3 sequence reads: CASSSLTLAGATTDTQYF. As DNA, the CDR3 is TGTGCCAGCAGTTCCCTCACCCTAGCGGGGGCTACCACAGATACGCAGTATTTT.

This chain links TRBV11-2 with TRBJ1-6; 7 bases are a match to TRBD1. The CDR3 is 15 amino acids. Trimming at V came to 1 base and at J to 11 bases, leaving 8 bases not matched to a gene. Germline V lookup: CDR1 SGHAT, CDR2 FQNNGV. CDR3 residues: CASSLVGGGVTPLHF. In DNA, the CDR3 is TGTGCCAGCAGCTTAGTAGGAGGGGGCGTGACACCCCTCCACTTT.